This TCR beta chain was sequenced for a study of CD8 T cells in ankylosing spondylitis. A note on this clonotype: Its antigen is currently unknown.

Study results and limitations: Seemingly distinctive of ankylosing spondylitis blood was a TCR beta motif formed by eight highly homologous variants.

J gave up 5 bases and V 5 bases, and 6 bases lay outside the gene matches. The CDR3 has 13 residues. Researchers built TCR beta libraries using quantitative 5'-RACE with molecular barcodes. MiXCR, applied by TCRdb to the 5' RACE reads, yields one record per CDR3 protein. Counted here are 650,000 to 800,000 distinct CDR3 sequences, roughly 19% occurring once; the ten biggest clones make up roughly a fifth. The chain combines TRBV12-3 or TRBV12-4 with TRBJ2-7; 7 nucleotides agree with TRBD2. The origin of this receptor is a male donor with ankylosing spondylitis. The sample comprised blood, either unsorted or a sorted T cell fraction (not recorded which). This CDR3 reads CASSRTSFDEQYF. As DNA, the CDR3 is TGTGCCAGCAGTAGGACTAGTTTCGACGAGCAGTACTTC.